This is a list of T cell receptor beta chains from one sample in a study of cytomegalovirus exposure and HLA in healthy donors. Profiling relied on immunoSEQ multiplex PCR, and the TCRdb table lists in-frame clones only, not all of them. The sample gives over 200,000 clones, about 85% of which show up once; roughly 1.3% is in the top ten. Sequencing input: PBMCs. The receptors here all came from a human donor in good health. Each CDR3 is given with its conserved first and last residue. D genes are given only for firm matches. Clone sizes are given selectively: once, few, many, or a class where the clone is expanded.

v_gene	d_gene	j_gene	abundance	CDR3aa	CDR3nt
TRBV19	TRBD1	TRBJ1-1	few	CASSTGGRTEAFF	TGTGCCAGTAGTACAGGGGGCCGGACTGAAGCTTTCTTT
TRBV9	TRBD1	TRBJ1-3	.	CASSVARTGESSGNTIYF	TGTGCCAGCAGCGTAGCTCGGACAGGGGAGAGCTCTGGAAACACCATATATTTT
TRBV5-1	TRBD2	TRBJ2-7	.	CASSATSGGYEQYF	TGCGCCAGCAGCGCGACTAGCGGGGGTTACGAGCAGTACTTC
TRBV6-6	TRBD1	TRBJ2-3	once	CASSLTGGNTQYF	TGTGCCAGCAGTCTAACAGGGGGAAATACGCAGTATTTT
TRBV4-2	.	TRBJ2-7	.	CASSQEQGYEQYF	TGTGCCAGCAGCCAAGAACAGGGATACGAGCAGTACTTC
TRBV5-4	TRBD2	TRBJ2-7	few	CASSSGLAGVNSYEQYF	TGTGCCAGCAGTTCTGGACTAGCGGGAGTTAATTCATACGAGCAGTACTTC
TRBV7-3	TRBD2	TRBJ2-3	.	CASSITSGSTDTQYF	TGTGCCAGCAGCATTACTAGCGGGAGCACAGATACGCAGTATTTT
TRBV7-8	.	TRBJ2-7	.	CASSKTRRLAEQYF	TGTGCCAGCAGCAAAACTAGAAGATTGGCCGAGCAGTACTTC
TRBV2	.	TRBJ1-1	.	CASRREATEAFF	TGTGCCAGCAGGCGGGAGGCAACTGAAGCTTTCTTT
TRBV27	.	TRBJ1-1	.	CASSGGLDTEAFF	TGTGCCAGCTCGGGGGGCCTCGACACTGAAGCTTTCTTT